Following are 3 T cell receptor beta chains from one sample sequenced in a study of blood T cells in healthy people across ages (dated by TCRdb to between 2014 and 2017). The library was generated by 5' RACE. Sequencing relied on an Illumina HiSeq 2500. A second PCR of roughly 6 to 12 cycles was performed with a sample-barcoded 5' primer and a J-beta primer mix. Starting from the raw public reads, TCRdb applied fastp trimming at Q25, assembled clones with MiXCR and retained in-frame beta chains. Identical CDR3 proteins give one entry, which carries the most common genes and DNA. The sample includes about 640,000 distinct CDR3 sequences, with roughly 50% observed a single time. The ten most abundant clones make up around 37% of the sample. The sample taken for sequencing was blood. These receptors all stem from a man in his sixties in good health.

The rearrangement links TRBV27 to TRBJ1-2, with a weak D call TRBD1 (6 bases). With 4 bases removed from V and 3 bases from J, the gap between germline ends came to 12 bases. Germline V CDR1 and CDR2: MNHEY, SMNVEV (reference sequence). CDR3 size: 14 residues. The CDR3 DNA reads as TGTGCCAGCAGTTACAGGGCGAAGGACTATGGCTACACCTTC. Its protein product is CASSYRAKDYGYTF.

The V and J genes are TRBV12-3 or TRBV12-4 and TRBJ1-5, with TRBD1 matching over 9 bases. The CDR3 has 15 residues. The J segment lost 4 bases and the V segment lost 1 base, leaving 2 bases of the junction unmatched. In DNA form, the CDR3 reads TGTGCCAGCAGTTTAGGGACAGGGGCAAATCAGCCCCAGCATTTT. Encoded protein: CASSLGTGANQPQHF.

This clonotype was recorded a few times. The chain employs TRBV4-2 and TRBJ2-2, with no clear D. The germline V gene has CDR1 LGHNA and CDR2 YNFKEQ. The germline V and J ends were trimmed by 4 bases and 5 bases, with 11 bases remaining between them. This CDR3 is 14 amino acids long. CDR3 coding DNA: TGTGCCAGCAGCCGGAAACAGCCAACCGGGGAGCTGTTTTTT. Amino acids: CASSRKQPTGELFF.